This TCR beta chain stems from a study of blood T cell repertoires in COVID-19. Libraries were prepared by immunoSEQ multiplex PCR; TCRdb keeps only in-frame clonotypes and omits some of them. The sample lists about 360,000 clones; roughly 90% were seen once. Unmatched junction bases numbered 12, after V lost 5 bases and J lost 4 bases. In germline, CDR1 is SEHNR, CDR2 FQNEAQ (reference sequence). The CDR3 covers 16 residues. This clonotype was sampled from a woman aged 55-70 years with COVID-19, enrolled during active disease. Specimen: peripheral blood. This chain uses TRBV7-9 with TRBJ1-2, with 8 bases identical to TRBD1. CDR3 nucleotide sequence: TGTGCCAGCAGCCAGCCGGGGACAGGCCACCTCTATGGCTACACCTTC. Amino acid sequence: CASSQPGTGHLYGYTF.